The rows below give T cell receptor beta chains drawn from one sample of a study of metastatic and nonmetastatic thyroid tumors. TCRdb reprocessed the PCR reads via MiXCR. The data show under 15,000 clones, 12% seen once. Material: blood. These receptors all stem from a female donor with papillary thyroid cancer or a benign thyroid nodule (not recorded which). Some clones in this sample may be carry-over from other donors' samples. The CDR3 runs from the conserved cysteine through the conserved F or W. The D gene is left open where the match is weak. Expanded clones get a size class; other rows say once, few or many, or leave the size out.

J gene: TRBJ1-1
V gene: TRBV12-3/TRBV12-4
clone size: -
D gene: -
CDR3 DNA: TGTGCCAGCAGTTTGAGTATCCTAGCTGAAGCTTTCTTT
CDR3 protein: CASSLSILAEAFF

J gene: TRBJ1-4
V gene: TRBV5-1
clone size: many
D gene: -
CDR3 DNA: TGCGCCAGCAGCTTGGTTACAGGCCCTAATGAAAAACTGTTTTTT
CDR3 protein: CASSLVTGPNEKLFF

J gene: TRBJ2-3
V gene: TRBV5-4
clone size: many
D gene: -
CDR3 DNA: TGTGCCAGCAGCTTGGGGGCTGAAAGCACAGATACGCAGTATTTT
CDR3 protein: CASSLGAESTDTQYF

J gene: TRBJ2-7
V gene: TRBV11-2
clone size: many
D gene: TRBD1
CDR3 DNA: TGTGCCAGCAGCGACTGGAACAGGGGCTCCTACGAGCAGTACTTC
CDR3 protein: CASSDWNRGSYEQYF

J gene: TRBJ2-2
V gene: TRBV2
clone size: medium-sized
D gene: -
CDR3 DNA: TGTGCCAGCAGTGGGGTAGGGCGTTTTCCCGGGGAGCTGTTTTTT
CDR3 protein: CASSGVGRFPGELFF

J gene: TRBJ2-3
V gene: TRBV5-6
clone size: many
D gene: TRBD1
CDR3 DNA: TGTGCCAGCAGCGGGGACAGGGGACAGGCAGATACGCAGTATTTT
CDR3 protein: CASSGDRGQADTQYF

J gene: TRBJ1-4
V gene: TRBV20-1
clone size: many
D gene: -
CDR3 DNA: TGCAGTGCTGGCTGGCCCCTAAGGGCAACTAATGAAAAACTGTTTTTT
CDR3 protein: CSAGWPLRATNEKLFF

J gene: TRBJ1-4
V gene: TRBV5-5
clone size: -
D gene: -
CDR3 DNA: TGTGCCAGCAGCTTGATAACCGGGGAAAAACTGTTTTTT
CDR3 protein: CASSLITGEKLFF

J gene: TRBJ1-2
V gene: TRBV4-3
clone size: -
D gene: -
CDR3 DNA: TGCGCCAGCAGCCAGGGTCTAAACTCCGGGGTACGATATGGCTACACCTTC
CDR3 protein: CASSQGLNSGVRYGYTF

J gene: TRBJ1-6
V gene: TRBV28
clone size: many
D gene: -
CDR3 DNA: TGTGCCAGCAGTTATCCCGGGAGCCCAAACGACCTTGGGGCCCTCCACTTT
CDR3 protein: CASSYPGSPNDLGALHF

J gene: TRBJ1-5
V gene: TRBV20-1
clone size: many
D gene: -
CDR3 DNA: TGCAGTGCTAGATTGGCCGGGAGGGGGGATCAGCCCCAGCATTTT
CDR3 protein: CSARLAGRGDQPQHF

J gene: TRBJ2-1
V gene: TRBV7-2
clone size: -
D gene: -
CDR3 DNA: TGTGCCAGCAGCCGATACGACTGGAATGAGCAGTTCTTC
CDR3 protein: CASSRYDWNEQFF

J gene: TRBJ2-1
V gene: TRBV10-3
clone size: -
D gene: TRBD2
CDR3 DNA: TGTGCCATCAGTCCTTCACCGGGACTAGCGGACAATGAGCAGTTCTTC
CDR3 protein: CAISPSPGLADNEQFF

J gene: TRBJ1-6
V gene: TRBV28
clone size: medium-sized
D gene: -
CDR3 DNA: TGTGCCAGCAGGGGTTTAGGCTCCTATAATTCACCCCTCCACTTT
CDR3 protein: CASRGLGSYNSPLHF

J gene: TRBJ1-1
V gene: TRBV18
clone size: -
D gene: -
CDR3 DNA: TGTGCCAGCTCCCTGGACAGAGGGTTTACTGAAGCTTTCTTT
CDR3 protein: CASSLDRGFTEAFF

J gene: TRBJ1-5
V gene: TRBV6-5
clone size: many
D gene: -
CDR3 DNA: TGTGCCAGCAGTTACGGTAGGAGAGATCAGCCCCAGCATTTT
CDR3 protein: CASSYGRRDQPQHF

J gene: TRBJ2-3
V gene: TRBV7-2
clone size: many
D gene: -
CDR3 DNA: TGTGCCAGCAGCTTATCCGGCCGAGATACGCAGTATTTT
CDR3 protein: CASSLSGRDTQYF

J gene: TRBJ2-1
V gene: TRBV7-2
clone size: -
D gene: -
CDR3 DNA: TGTGCCAGCAGCTTAGCCGCGGGACTCTCTTCCAATGAGCAGTTCTTC
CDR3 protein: CASSLAAGLSSNEQFF

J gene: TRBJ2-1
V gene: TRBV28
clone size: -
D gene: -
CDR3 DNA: TGTGCTAGCAGTCGATCGTGGGGCGGGGAGCAGTTCTTC
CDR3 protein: CASSRSWGGEQFF

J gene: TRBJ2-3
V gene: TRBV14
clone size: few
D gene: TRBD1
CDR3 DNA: TGTGCCAGTAGCCGGACAGGGAGGTGGACAGATACGCAGTATTTT
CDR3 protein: CASSRTGRWTDTQYF

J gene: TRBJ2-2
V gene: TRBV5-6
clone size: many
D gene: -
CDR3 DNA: TGTGCCAGCCTATTTGGGCCTACCGGGGAGCTGTTTTTT
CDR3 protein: CASLFGPTGELFF

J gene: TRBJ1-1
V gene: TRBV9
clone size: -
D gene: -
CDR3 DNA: TGTGCCAGCAGCGTGGAATTTACCGGGAACACTGAAGCTTTCTTT
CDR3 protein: CASSVEFTGNTEAFF

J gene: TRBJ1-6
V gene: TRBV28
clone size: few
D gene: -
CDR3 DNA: TGTGCCAGCAGACTTGCAGACACTAATTCCCCCCTCCACTTT
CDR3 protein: CASRLADTNSPLHF

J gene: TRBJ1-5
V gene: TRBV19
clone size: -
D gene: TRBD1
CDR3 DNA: TGTGCCAGTAGTATGGGACAGGGGATGGGTCAGCCCCAGCATTTT
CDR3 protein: CASSMGQGMGQPQHF

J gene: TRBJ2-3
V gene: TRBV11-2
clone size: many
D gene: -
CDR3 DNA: TGTGCCAGCAGCTTAACCGGGGAGGCAGATACGCAGTATTTT
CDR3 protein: CASSLTGEADTQYF

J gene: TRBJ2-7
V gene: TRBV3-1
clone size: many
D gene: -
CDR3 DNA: TGTGCCAGCAGCCCAAGCTTAACTCTCTCCTACGAGCAGTACTTC
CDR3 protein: CASSPSLTLSYEQYF